This T cell receptor (beta chain) was profiled in a study of CD8+CD57+ T cells in acquired aplastic anemia. Regarding this clonotype: The antigen is undetermined.

TCR beta VDJ combinations and CDR3 sequences were profiled from genomic DNA. From the reads, TCRdb called clonotypes with MiXCR, one entry per CDR3 protein. The table records about 220,000 distinct CDR3 sequences, 34% of them present only once. Germline CDR1 and CDR2: KGHSH and LQKENI. V lost 2 bases and J lost 3, with 10 bases in between. The CDR3 covers 14 residues. Findings and limits, study-wide: The study identified roughly 29 CD8+ CDR3 sequences shared by patients and controls.

The sequencing sample was made of sorted CD4+, CD8+, or CD8+CD57+ T cells (not recorded which) from PBMCs. This chain links TRBV18 with TRBJ1-1, with D perhaps TRBD1 (5 bases). The sequence was collected from a human donor in good health, serving as a control. As DNA, the CDR3 is TGTGCCAGCTCACCATTGGGGACCGACACTGAAGCTTTCTTT. The encoded protein is CASSPLGTDTEAFF.